This paragraph covers one TCR beta chain sequence. This sample was included in a study of blood T cell repertoires in COVID-19. Turning to the study itself: Specimens from acute and convalescent COVID-19 originated in the United States, Italy and Spain. Sources were T cells, B-cell-depleted T cells, or PBMCs; the material itself was cDNA or gDNA.

Original handling: Counts of nucleated cells, estimated from reference gene primer amplification, were obtained. Sequenced by immunoSEQ multiplex PCR; TCRdb stores in-frame clones only, minus some. V, J and clone size reflect that table, while D and trimming were determined from the DNA. The sample lists about 32,000 clones, around 87% occurring once. The CDR3 is 13 amino acids. V was clipped by 10 bases and J by 3 bases, with 15 bases between them. CDR1 is MNHEY, CDR2 SVGAGI, per germline. Sequenced material: peripheral blood. V and J are TRBV6-5 and TRBJ1-1; the D gene is possibly TRBD1 (5 bases). The receptor was isolated from a man between 60 and 75 years old with active COVID-19. Here the CDR3 reads CAIVREGYTEAFF. In nucleotides, the CDR3 is TGTGCCATCGTTAGGGAGGGGTACACTGAAGCTTTCTTT.